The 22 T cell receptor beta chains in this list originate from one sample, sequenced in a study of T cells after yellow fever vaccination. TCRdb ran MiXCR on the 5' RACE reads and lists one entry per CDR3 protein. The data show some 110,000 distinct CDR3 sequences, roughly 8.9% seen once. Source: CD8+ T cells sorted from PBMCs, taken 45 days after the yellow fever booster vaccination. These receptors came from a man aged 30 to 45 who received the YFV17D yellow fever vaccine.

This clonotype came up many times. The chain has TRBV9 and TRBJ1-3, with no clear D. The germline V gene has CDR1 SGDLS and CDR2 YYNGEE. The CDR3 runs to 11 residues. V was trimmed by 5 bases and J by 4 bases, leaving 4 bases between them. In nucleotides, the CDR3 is TGTGCCAGCAGTATAGGAAACACCATATATTTT. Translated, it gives CASSIGNTIYF.

In DNA form, the CDR3 reads TGCAGTGCTCGCCGACTAGCGGGAGAAGCAGAGACCCAGTACTTC. It encodes CSARRLAGEAETQYF. The J gene is TRBJ2-5, the V gene TRBV20-1, with 12 bases aligning to TRBD2. The V and J ends lost 5 bases and 4 bases, in that order; junction bases with no gene match: 8. The CDR3 totals 15 residues. Looked up from germline, CDR1 is DFQATT and CDR2 is SNEGSKA (reference sequence).

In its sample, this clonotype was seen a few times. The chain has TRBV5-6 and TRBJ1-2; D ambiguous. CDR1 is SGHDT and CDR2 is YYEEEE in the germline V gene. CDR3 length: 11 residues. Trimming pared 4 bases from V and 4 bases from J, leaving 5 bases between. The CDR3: CASSGGYGYTF. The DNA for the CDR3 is TGTGCCAGCAGCGGCGGCTATGGCTACACCTTC.

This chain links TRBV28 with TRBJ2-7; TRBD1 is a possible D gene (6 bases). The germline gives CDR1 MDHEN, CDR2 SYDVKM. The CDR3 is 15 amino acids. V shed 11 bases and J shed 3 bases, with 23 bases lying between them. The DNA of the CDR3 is TGTGCCTCCCAAGCCCCAGGGGCGACTATCTACGAGCAGTACTTC. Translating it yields CASQAPGATIYEQYF. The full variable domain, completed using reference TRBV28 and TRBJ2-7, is DVKVTQSSRYLVKRTGEKVFLECVQDMDHENMFWYRQDPGLGLRLIYFSYDVKMKEKGDIPEGYSVSREKKERFSLILESASTNQTSMYLCASQAPGATIYEQYFGPGTRLTVT.

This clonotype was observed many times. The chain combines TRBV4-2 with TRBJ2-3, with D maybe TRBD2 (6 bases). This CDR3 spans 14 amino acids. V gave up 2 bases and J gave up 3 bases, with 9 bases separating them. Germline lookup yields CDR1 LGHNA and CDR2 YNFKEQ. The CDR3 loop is CASSQNSGTDTQYF. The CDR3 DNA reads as TGTGCCAGCAGCCAAAACAGCGGGACAGATACGCAGTATTTT.

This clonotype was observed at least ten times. For the CDR3, the DNA is TGCAGTGCTAGAGATTGGGGGGAGGCCACCTACGAGCAGTACTTC. This encodes CSARDWGEATYEQYF. V usage is TRBV20-1 and J usage is TRBJ2-7, with D possibly being TRBD2 (6 bases). V shed 0 bases and J shed 2 bases, with 14 bases lying between them. The CDR3 is made up of 15 amino acids. Germline assignment: CDR1 DFQATT and CDR2 SNEGSKA (reference sequence).

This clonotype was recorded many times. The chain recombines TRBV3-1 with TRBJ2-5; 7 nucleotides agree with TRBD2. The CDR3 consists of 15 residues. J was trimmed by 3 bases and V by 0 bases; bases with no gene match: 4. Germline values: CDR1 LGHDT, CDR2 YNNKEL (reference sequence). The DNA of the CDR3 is TGTGCCAGCAGCCAAGATGTAGCGGGTGAAGAGACCCAGTACTTC. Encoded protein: CASSQDVAGEETQYF.

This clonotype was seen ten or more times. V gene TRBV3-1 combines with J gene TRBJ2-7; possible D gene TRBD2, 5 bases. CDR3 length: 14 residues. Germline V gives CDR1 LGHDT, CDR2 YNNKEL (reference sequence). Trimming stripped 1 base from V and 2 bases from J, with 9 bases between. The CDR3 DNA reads TGTGCCAGCAGCCAAGCCGGGATCCCCTACGAGCAGTACTTC. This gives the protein CASSQAGIPYEQYF.

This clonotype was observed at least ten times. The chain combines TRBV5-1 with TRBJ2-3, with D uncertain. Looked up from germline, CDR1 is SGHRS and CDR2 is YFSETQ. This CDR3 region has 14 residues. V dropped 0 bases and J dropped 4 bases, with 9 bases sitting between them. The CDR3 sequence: CASSLDPFPDTQYF. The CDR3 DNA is TGCGCCAGCAGCTTGGATCCATTTCCAGATACGCAGTATTTT.

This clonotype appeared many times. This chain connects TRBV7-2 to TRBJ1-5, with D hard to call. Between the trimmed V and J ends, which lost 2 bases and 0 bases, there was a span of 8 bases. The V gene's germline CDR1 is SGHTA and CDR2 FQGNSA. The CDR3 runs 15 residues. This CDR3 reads CASSLSRVSNQPQHF. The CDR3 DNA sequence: TGTGCCAGCAGCTTATCGAGGGTTAGCAATCAGCCCCAGCATTTT.

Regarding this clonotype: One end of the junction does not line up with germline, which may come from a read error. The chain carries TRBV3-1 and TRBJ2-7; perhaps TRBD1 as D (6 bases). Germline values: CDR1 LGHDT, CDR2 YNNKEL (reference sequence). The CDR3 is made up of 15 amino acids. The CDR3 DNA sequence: TGTGCCACCAGCCAAGAGGCGGACAGCTCCTACGAGCAGTACTTC. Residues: CATSQEADSSYEQYF.

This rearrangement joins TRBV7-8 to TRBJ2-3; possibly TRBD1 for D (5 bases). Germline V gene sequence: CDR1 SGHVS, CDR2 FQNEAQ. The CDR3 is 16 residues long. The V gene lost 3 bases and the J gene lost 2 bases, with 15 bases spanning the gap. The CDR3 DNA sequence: TGTGCCAGCAGCTTTGGGGCAGGGTTGTTCACAGATACGCAGTATTTT. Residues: CASSFGAGLFTDTQYF.

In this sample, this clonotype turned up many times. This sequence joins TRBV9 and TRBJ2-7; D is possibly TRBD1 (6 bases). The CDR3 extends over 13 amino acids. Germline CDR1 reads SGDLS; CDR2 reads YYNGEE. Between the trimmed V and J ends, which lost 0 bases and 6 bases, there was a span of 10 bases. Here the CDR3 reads CASSVASTGEQYF. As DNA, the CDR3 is TGTGCCAGCAGCGTAGCGTCGACAGGCGAGCAGTACTTC. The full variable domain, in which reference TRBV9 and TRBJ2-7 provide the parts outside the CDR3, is DSGVTQTPKHLITATGQRVTLRCSPRSGDLSVYWYQQSLDQGLQFLIQYYNGEERAKGNILERFSAQQFPDLHSELNLSSLELGDSALYFCASSVASTGEQYFGPGTRLTVT.

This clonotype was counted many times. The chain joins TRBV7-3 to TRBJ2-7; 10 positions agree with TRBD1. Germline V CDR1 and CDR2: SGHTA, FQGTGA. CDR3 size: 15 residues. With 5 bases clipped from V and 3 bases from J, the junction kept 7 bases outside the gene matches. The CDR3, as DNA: TGTGCCAGCAGCCAAGGACAGGGGGAAGACTACGAGCAGTACTTC. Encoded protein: CASSQGQGEDYEQYF.

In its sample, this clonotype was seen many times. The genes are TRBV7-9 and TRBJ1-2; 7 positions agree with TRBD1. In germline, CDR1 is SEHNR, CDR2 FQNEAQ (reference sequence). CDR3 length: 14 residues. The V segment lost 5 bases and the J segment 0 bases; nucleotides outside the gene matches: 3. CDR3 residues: CASSRTGPNYGYTF. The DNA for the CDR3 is TGTGCCAGCAGCAGGACAGGACCTAACTATGGCTACACCTTC.

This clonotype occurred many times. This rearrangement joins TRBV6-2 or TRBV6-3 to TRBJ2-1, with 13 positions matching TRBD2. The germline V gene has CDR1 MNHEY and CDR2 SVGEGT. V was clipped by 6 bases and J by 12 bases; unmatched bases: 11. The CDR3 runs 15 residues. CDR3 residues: CASRLGLAGEWGQFF. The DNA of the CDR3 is TGTGCCAGCAGACTCGGACTAGCGGGGGAGTGGGGGCAGTTCTTC.

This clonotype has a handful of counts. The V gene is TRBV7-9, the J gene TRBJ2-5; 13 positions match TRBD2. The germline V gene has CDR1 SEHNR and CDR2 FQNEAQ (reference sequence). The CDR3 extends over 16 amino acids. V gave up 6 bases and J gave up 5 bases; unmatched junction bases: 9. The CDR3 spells CASRPPGLAGVETQYF. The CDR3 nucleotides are TGTGCCAGCAGACCGCCCGGACTAGCGGGAGTTGAGACCCAGTACTTC.

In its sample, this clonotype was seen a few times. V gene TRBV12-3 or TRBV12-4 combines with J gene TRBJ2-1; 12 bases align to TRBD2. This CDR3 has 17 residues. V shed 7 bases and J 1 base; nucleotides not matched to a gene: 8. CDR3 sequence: CASIGPTSGRSYNEQFF. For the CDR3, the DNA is TGTGCCAGCATCGGACCGACTAGCGGGAGATCCTACAATGAGCAGTTCTTC.

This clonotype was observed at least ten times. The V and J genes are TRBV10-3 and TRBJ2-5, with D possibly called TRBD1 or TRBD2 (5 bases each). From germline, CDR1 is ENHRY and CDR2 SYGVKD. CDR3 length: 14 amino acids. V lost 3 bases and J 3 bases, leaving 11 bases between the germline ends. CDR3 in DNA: TGTGCCATCAGTGATCCGGGACGGAAAGAGACCCAGTACTTC. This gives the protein CAISDPGRKETQYF.

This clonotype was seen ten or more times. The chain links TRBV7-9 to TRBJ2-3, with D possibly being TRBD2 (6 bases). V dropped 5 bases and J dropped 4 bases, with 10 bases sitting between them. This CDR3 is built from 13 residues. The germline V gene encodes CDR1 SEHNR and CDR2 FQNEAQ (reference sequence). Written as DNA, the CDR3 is TGTGCCAGCAGCCCAGGACTATCAGATACGCAGTATTTT. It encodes CASSPGLSDTQYF.

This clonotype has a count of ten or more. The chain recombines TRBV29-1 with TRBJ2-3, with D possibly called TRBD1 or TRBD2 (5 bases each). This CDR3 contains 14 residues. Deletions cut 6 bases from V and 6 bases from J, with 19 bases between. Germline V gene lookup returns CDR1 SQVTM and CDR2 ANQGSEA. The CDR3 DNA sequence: TGCAGCGTCGAGGGAGTGGGGGTTCATGATACGCAGTATTTT. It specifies CSVEGVGVHDTQYF.

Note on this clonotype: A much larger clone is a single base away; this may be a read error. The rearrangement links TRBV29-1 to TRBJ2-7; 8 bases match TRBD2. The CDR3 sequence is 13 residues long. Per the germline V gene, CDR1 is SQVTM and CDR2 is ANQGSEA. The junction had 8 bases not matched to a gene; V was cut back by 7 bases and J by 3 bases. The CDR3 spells CSAPSGSFYEQYF. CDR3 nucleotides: TGCAGCGCCCCTAGCGGGTCCTTCTACGAGCAGTACTTC.